This T cell receptor beta chain was retrieved from a study of regulatory T cells in long-lasting Graves disease. CDR3-region Arm-PCR and iRepertoire HTBI primers produced the TCR beta libraries. TCRdb called the multiplex PCR reads again in MiXCR, with one record for every CDR3 protein. Seen here are roughly 400,000 distinct CDR3 sequences, less than 25% observed once, and the top ten hold around 21%. Time point: persistent/refractory GD, antithyroid drugs over 5 years with positive TRAb. PBMC-derived RNA was used for the TCR library. This clonotype was seen at least ten times. The sequence derives from a female donor with Graves disease. Sample: peripheral blood mononuclear cells (PBMCs), taken when the disease was refractory, from a patient treated with antithyroid drugs.

CDR3 sequence (DNA): TGTGCCACTCGATACGGGACAGCTAACTATGGCTACACCTTC. Protein: CATRYGTANYGYTF. V is TRBV19 and J is TRBJ1-2; TRBD1 aligns across 7 bases. The CDR3 covers 14 residues. V lost 10 bases to trimming and J lost 0 bases; unmatched junction nucleotides: 8. Germline V lookup: CDR1 LNHDA, CDR2 SQIVND (reference sequence).